These T cell receptor beta chains were read from a single sample in a study of T cells after yellow fever vaccination. TCRdb recomputed calls from the 5' RACE reads with MiXCR, one row per CDR3 protein. The table shows over 25,000 distinct CDR3 sequences, with 4.5% to 7% occurring only once. This specimen was PBMCs, either bulk or a sorted T-cell subset (CD4+, CD8+, memory, or dextramer-sorted; not recorded which), taken 15 days after the yellow fever booster vaccination. The receptors originated from a man younger than 40 who received the YFV17D yellow fever vaccine. The CDR3 runs from the conserved cysteine through the conserved F or W. D genes are given only for firm matches. Size is omitted from some rows. Given values are once, few, many or a class for expanded clones.

V gene: TRBV7-2
J gene: TRBJ2-7
D gene: .
clone size: many
CDR3 protein: CASSLGTGEQYF
CDR3 DNA: TGTGCCAGCAGTCTGGGGACGGGCGAGCAGTACTTC

V gene: TRBV12-3/TRBV12-4
J gene: TRBJ1-6
D gene: .
clone size: many
CDR3 protein: CASRDTYNSPLHF
CDR3 DNA: TGTGCCAGCAGAGACACTTATAATTCACCCCTCCACTTT

V gene: TRBV20-1
J gene: TRBJ2-1
D gene: .
clone size: many
CDR3 protein: CSASGLREQFF
CDR3 DNA: TGCAGTGCTAGCGGCTTACGTGAGCAGTTCTTC

V gene: TRBV24-1
J gene: TRBJ2-7
D gene: .
clone size: many
CDR3 protein: CATSEAGTRSSYEQYF
CDR3 DNA: TGTGCCACCAGTGAAGCCGGGACACGGAGCTCCTACGAGCAGTACTTC

V gene: TRBV5-1
J gene: TRBJ2-5
D gene: TRBD2
clone size: many
CDR3 protein: CASSFGGDQETQYF
CDR3 DNA: TGCGCCAGCAGCTTCGGGGGGGACCAAGAGACCCAGTACTTC

V gene: TRBV5-1
J gene: TRBJ2-7
D gene: .
clone size: many
CDR3 protein: CASSVRDSTHEQYF
CDR3 DNA: TGCGCCAGCAGCGTACGGGACTCCACCCACGAGCAGTACTTC

V gene: TRBV7-9
J gene: TRBJ2-7
D gene: TRBD1
clone size: medium-sized
CDR3 protein: CASSFGQGARGEQYF
CDR3 DNA: TGTGCCAGCAGCTTCGGACAGGGGGCGAGGGGCGAGCAGTACTTC

V gene: TRBV6-5
J gene: TRBJ1-1
D gene: TRBD1
clone size: many
CDR3 protein: CASSPGQGRGAFF
CDR3 DNA: TGTGCCAGCAGCCCCGGACAGGGCCGAGGAGCTTTCTTT

V gene: TRBV4-3
J gene: TRBJ2-6
D gene: .
clone size: many
CDR3 protein: CASSQGVLSGANVLTF
CDR3 DNA: TGCGCCAGCAGCCAAGGCGTACTCTCTGGGGCCAACGTCCTGACTTTC

V gene: TRBV2
J gene: TRBJ2-3
D gene: .
clone size: many
CDR3 protein: CASSGELRADTQYF
CDR3 DNA: TGTGCCAGCAGTGGGGAGTTGAGGGCAGATACGCAGTATTTT

V gene: TRBV5-6
J gene: TRBJ2-1
D gene: .
clone size: many
CDR3 protein: CASSLISRNEQFF
CDR3 DNA: TGTGCCAGCAGCTTGATTAGTCGTAATGAGCAGTTCTTC

V gene: TRBV19
J gene: TRBJ2-7
D gene: TRBD1
clone size: few
CDR3 protein: CASSMRQGYEQYF
CDR3 DNA: TGTGCCAGTAGTATGAGACAGGGCTACGAGCAGTACTTC

V gene: TRBV7-8
J gene: TRBJ1-1
D gene: .
clone size: many
CDR3 protein: CASSLEETEAFF
CDR3 DNA: TGTGCCAGCAGCTTAGAGGAAACCGAAGCTTTCTTT

V gene: TRBV7-3
J gene: TRBJ2-3
D gene: TRBD2
clone size: many
CDR3 protein: CASSLTMLAGRTDTQYF
CDR3 DNA: TGTGCCAGCAGCTTAACAATGCTAGCGGGAAGGACAGATACGCAGTATTTT

V gene: TRBV6-5
J gene: TRBJ1-5
D gene: .
clone size: many
CDR3 protein: CASRTGRRTGSNQPQHF
CDR3 DNA: TGTGCCAGCAGGACGGGCCGAAGAACGGGAAGCAATCAGCCCCAGCATTTT

V gene: TRBV15
J gene: TRBJ2-7
D gene: .
clone size: many
CDR3 protein: CATSRSGPDFSYEQYF
CDR3 DNA: TGTGCCACCAGCAGATCGGGACCGGATTTCAGCTACGAGCAGTACTTC

V gene: TRBV4-3
J gene: TRBJ2-2
D gene: .
clone size: many
CDR3 protein: CASSQDPRTNTGELFF
CDR3 DNA: TGCGCCAGCAGCCAAGATCCGCGGACGAACACCGGGGAGCTGTTTTTT

V gene: TRBV27
J gene: TRBJ2-4
D gene: .
clone size: many
CDR3 protein: CASKRGNIQYF
CDR3 DNA: TGTGCCAGCAAAAGAGGGAACATTCAGTACTTC

V gene: TRBV5-6
J gene: TRBJ2-1
D gene: .
clone size: many
CDR3 protein: CASSRLAATGDNEQFF
CDR3 DNA: TGTGCCAGCAGCAGATTAGCGGCCACGGGTGACAATGAGCAGTTCTTC

V gene: TRBV2
J gene: TRBJ2-5
D gene: TRBD2
clone size: many
CDR3 protein: CASSVGLAGGGKETQYF
CDR3 DNA: TGTGCCAGCAGTGTGGGCCTAGCGGGAGGCGGAAAAGAGACCCAGTACTTC

V gene: TRBV28
J gene: TRBJ1-5
D gene: TRBD1
clone size: many
CDR3 protein: CASSVGTGTQPQHF
CDR3 DNA: TGTGCCAGCAGCGTAGGGACAGGGACCCAGCCCCAGCATTTT

V gene: TRBV5-1
J gene: TRBJ1-2
D gene: TRBD1
clone size: many
CDR3 protein: CASSTGQGAYGYTF
CDR3 DNA: TGCGCCAGCAGCACAGGACAGGGGGCTTATGGCTACACCTTC

V gene: TRBV20-1
J gene: TRBJ1-5
D gene: TRBD1
clone size: many
CDR3 protein: CSSPTGPNQPQHF
CDR3 DNA: TGCAGTTCACCGACAGGGCCAAATCAGCCCCAGCATTTT

V gene: TRBV20-1
J gene: TRBJ2-1
D gene: TRBD2
clone size: many
CDR3 protein: CSARVSSSASGSNLGWNEQFF
CDR3 DNA: TGCAGTGCTAGAGTTTCATCCTCGGCTAGCGGGAGTAATTTGGGGTGGAATGAGCAGTTCTTC

V gene: TRBV20-1
J gene: TRBJ2-5
D gene: .
clone size: few
CDR3 protein: CSARGLRFPETQYF
CDR3 DNA: TGCAGTGCTAGAGGCTTGCGGTTCCCAGAGACCCAGTACTTC

V gene: TRBV27
J gene: TRBJ1-1
D gene: .
clone size: many
CDR3 protein: CASSFSPAAMNTEAFF
CDR3 DNA: TGTGCCAGCAGTTTTTCCCCAGCGGCCATGAACACTGAAGCTTTCTTT

V gene: TRBV20-1
J gene: TRBJ2-5
D gene: TRBD2
clone size: many
CDR3 protein: CSARTSWQTQYF
CDR3 DNA: TGCAGTGCGCGGACTAGCTGGCAGACCCAGTACTTC

V gene: TRBV7-2
J gene: TRBJ1-1
D gene: TRBD1
clone size: many
CDR3 protein: CASSLAGGTGGTEAFF
CDR3 DNA: TGTGCCAGCAGCTTAGCAGGGGGCACGGGTGGAACTGAAGCTTTCTTT

V gene: TRBV20-1
J gene: TRBJ2-1
D gene: TRBD2
clone size: many
CDR3 protein: CSAKTSGRANEQFF
CDR3 DNA: TGCAGTGCCAAGACTAGCGGGAGGGCCAATGAGCAGTTCTTC

V gene: TRBV5-6
J gene: TRBJ2-1
D gene: .
clone size: many
CDR3 protein: CASSRDTENEQFF
CDR3 DNA: TGTGCCAGCAGCCGGGACACAGAAAACGAGCAGTTCTTC

V gene: TRBV12-3/TRBV12-4
J gene: TRBJ2-6
D gene: TRBD1
clone size: many
CDR3 protein: CASTPWDRAYSGANVLTF
CDR3 DNA: TGTGCCAGCACCCCCTGGGACAGGGCTTATTCTGGGGCCAACGTCCTGACTTTC

V gene: TRBV5-5
J gene: TRBJ2-2
D gene: TRBD2
clone size: many
CDR3 protein: CASSLAVSAGDTGELFF
CDR3 DNA: TGTGCCAGCAGCTTGGCTGTTTCAGCGGGAGACACCGGGGAGCTGTTTTTT

V gene: TRBV5-1
J gene: TRBJ2-7
D gene: .
clone size: many
CDR3 protein: CASSSTRDKKEYF
CDR3 DNA: TGCGCCAGCAGCTCGACCCGGGACAAGAAGGAGTACTTC

V gene: TRBV29-1
J gene: TRBJ2-2
D gene: .
clone size: many
CDR3 protein: CSVDGGRLTGELFF
CDR3 DNA: TGCAGCGTTGACGGGGGGCGGCTCACCGGGGAGCTGTTTTTT

V gene: TRBV12-3/TRBV12-4
J gene: TRBJ2-1
D gene: .
clone size: many
CDR3 protein: CASSWGGGDEQFF
CDR3 DNA: TGTGCCAGCAGCTGGGGCGGCGGCGATGAGCAGTTCTTC

V gene: TRBV7-2
J gene: TRBJ1-6
D gene: .
clone size: many
CDR3 protein: CASSSGGPSSPLHF
CDR3 DNA: TGTGCCAGCAGCTCCGGGGGCCCCTCTTCACCCCTCCACTTT

V gene: TRBV7-2
J gene: TRBJ2-2
D gene: TRBD2
clone size: many
CDR3 protein: CASSWGGTTTGELFF
CDR3 DNA: TGTGCCAGCAGCTGGGGCGGGACTACCACCGGGGAGCTGTTTTTT

V gene: TRBV11-2
J gene: TRBJ1-2
D gene: .
clone size: many
CDR3 protein: CASSHLDRPTHGYTF
CDR3 DNA: TGTGCCAGCAGCCACCTCGACAGACCCACCCATGGCTACACCTTC

V gene: TRBV6-5
J gene: TRBJ2-1
D gene: .
clone size: many
CDR3 protein: CASNGQGSYNEQFF
CDR3 DNA: TGTGCCAGCAACGGTCAGGGCTCCTACAATGAGCAGTTCTTC

V gene: TRBV5-1
J gene: TRBJ2-1
D gene: TRBD2
clone size: .
CDR3 protein: CASSLDAGEYNEQFF
CDR3 DNA: TGCGCCAGCAGCTTGGACGCGGGAGAATACAATGAGCAGTTCTTC

V gene: TRBV9
J gene: TRBJ2-1
D gene: .
clone size: many
CDR3 protein: CASSPTDSYSYNEQFF
CDR3 DNA: TGTGCCAGCAGCCCCACGGACTCTTACTCCTACAATGAGCAGTTCTTC

V gene: TRBV7-6
J gene: TRBJ2-2
D gene: TRBD1
clone size: many
CDR3 protein: CAGGRTGVTGELFF
CDR3 DNA: TGTGCCGGCGGCCGGACAGGGGTCACCGGGGAGCTGTTTTTT

V gene: TRBV27
J gene: TRBJ2-2
D gene: .
clone size: many
CDR3 protein: CASSYQPPGLQIDTGELFF
CDR3 DNA: TGTGCCAGCAGTTATCAGCCCCCGGGACTCCAAATAGACACCGGGGAGCTGTTTTTT

V gene: TRBV27
J gene: TRBJ1-6
D gene: .
clone size: many
CDR3 protein: CASSPMSGWTRLPGSPLHF
CDR3 DNA: TGTGCCAGCAGTCCCATGTCAGGCTGGACTCGTCTCCCGGGGTCACCCCTCCACTTT

V gene: TRBV9
J gene: TRBJ1-1
D gene: .
clone size: few
CDR3 protein: CASSVGPPGSEAFF
CDR3 DNA: TGTGCCAGCAGCGTAGGCCCCCCAGGGTCCGAAGCTTTCTTT

V gene: TRBV2
J gene: TRBJ1-1
D gene: .
clone size: many
CDR3 protein: CASSYGANTEAFF
CDR3 DNA: TGTGCCAGCAGTTATGGGGCGAACACTGAAGCTTTCTTT

V gene: TRBV5-1
J gene: TRBJ2-1
D gene: TRBD1
clone size: many
CDR3 protein: CASSLAGQGLDEQFF
CDR3 DNA: TGCGCCAGCAGCTTGGCAGGACAGGGTCTCGATGAGCAGTTCTTC

V gene: TRBV20-1
J gene: TRBJ2-3
D gene: TRBD2
clone size: many
CDR3 protein: CSAGGAGTGVADTQYF
CDR3 DNA: TGCAGTGCTGGAGGAGCGGGAACTGGTGTGGCAGATACGCAGTATTTT

V gene: TRBV7-2
J gene: TRBJ1-5
D gene: .
clone size: many
CDR3 protein: CASSQGIGNQPQHF
CDR3 DNA: TGTGCCAGCAGCCAGGGAATAGGCAATCAGCCCCAGCATTTT

V gene: TRBV20-1
J gene: TRBJ1-2
D gene: TRBD1
clone size: many
CDR3 protein: CSVQQGATGYTF
CDR3 DNA: TGCAGTGTTCAACAGGGGGCGACTGGCTACACCTTC

V gene: TRBV4-3
J gene: TRBJ1-6
D gene: .
clone size: many
CDR3 protein: CASSQVVLGTSPLHF
CDR3 DNA: TGCGCCAGCAGCCAAGTAGTGTTGGGGACTTCACCCCTCCACTTT

V gene: TRBV27
J gene: TRBJ1-5
D gene: .
clone size: many
CDR3 protein: CASQGHPNQPQHF
CDR3 DNA: TGTGCCAGCCAGGGACACCCAAATCAGCCCCAGCATTTT

V gene: TRBV20-1
J gene: TRBJ2-7
D gene: TRBD1
clone size: few
CDR3 protein: CSAAQGAQSYEQYF
CDR3 DNA: TGCAGTGCTGCGCAGGGGGCCCAATCCTACGAGCAGTACTTC

V gene: TRBV24-1
J gene: TRBJ2-3
D gene: .
clone size: many
CDR3 protein: CATSDLLGTGPQADTQYF
CDR3 DNA: TGTGCCACCAGTGATTTGCTCGGGACCGGGCCCCAGGCAGATACGCAGTATTTT

V gene: TRBV5-6
J gene: TRBJ1-1
D gene: TRBD1
clone size: many
CDR3 protein: CASSLEQGVVNTEAFF
CDR3 DNA: TGTGCCAGCAGCTTGGAACAGGGGGTGGTGAACACTGAAGCTTTCTTT

V gene: TRBV6-5
J gene: TRBJ1-3
D gene: .
clone size: many
CDR3 protein: CASSYEPRVGNTIYF
CDR3 DNA: TGTGCCAGCAGTTACGAACCCAGGGTCGGAAACACCATATATTTT

V gene: TRBV6-4
J gene: TRBJ2-2
D gene: .
clone size: many
CDR3 protein: CASSQEGTGELFF
CDR3 DNA: TGTGCCAGCAGTCAAGAGGGCACCGGGGAGCTGTTTTTT

V gene: TRBV20-1
J gene: TRBJ2-2
D gene: .
clone size: many
CDR3 protein: CSASGGTNTGELFF
CDR3 DNA: TGCAGTGCTAGTGGTGGGACCAACACCGGGGAGCTGTTTTTT

V gene: TRBV27
J gene: TRBJ2-3
D gene: .
clone size: many
CDR3 protein: CASSLRDPSTDTQYF
CDR3 DNA: TGTGCCAGCAGTTTAAGGGATCCGAGCACAGATACGCAGTATTTT

V gene: TRBV7-2
J gene: TRBJ1-5
D gene: .
clone size: many
CDR3 protein: CASSKRDQPQHF
CDR3 DNA: TGTGCCAGCAGCAAAAGGGATCAGCCCCAGCATTTT